The 15 T cell receptor beta chains reported below all come from one sample, sequenced in a study of shared clonotypes between healthy human individuals. Sequenced by immunoSEQ multiplex PCR; TCRdb stores in-frame clones only, minus some. The profile shows about a million clones, around 77% of them singletons. Sample: memory CD4+ T cells from PBMCs. The subset: CD45RA-negative fraction. These receptors were collected from a man aged 18 to 29 in good health. Some clones in this sample may be carry-over from other donors' samples.

V is TRBV15 and J is TRBJ1-6; 9 bases agree with TRBD1. This CDR3 spans 15 amino acids. Trimming took 1 base from V and 7 from J; bases not matched to a gene: 2. Per the germline V gene, CDR1 is LNHNV and CDR2 is YYDKDF (reference sequence). CDR3 protein: CATSRVTGGNSPLHF. CDR3 DNA: TGTGCCACCAGCAGAGTGACAGGGGGAAATTCACCCCTCCACTTT.

Regarding this clone: Its ends do not fully match the called genes, so a read error is possible. CDR3 residues: CASSPSPGGSYEQYF. For the CDR3, the DNA is TGTGCTAGCAGCCCCTCCCCGGGGGGCTCCTACGAGCAGTACTTC. The V and J genes are TRBV5-6 and TRBJ2-7; TRBD2 matches at 7 bases. The CDR3 spans 15 residues. Germline assignment: CDR1 SGHDT and CDR2 YYEEEE.

V gene TRBV7-9 combines with J gene TRBJ2-7; weak D call: TRBD1 (5 bases). The CDR3 is 14 residues long. Per the germline V gene, CDR1 is SEHNR and CDR2 is FQNEAQ (reference sequence). Trimming left V 5 bases short and J 2 bases short, with 13 bases between. This CDR3 is CASSPSRAAYEQYF. In DNA form, the CDR3 reads TGTGCCAGCAGCCCCTCCAGGGCCGCCTACGAGCAGTACTTC.

The J gene is TRBJ1-1, the V gene TRBV30; D gene unclear. Trimming removed 3 bases from V and 0 bases from J, with 8 bases in between. The CDR3 loop spans 13 amino acids. Germline V gene lookup returns CDR1 GTSNPN and CDR2 SVGIG (reference sequence). CDR3 in DNA: TGTGCCTGGAGCGTCAATATGAACACTGAAGCTTTCTTT. Protein: CAWSVNMNTEAFF.

The chain is built from TRBV5-1 and TRBJ1-1; possible D gene TRBD1, 6 bases. Trimming stripped 2 bases from V and 6 bases from J, with 14 bases between. The CDR3 totals 14 residues. From germline, CDR1 is SGHRS and CDR2 YFSETQ. The CDR3 loop is CASSFFQGPAEAFF. CDR3 coding DNA: TGCGCCAGCAGCTTTTTCCAGGGGCCCGCTGAAGCTTTCTTT.

J is TRBJ1-1 and V is TRBV9, with D possibly being TRBD1 (6 bases). Germline V gene data show CDR1 as SGDLS and CDR2 as YYNGEE. Deletions cut 0 bases from V and 3 bases from J, with 15 bases between. CDR3 length: 16 residues. The CDR3 protein is CASSVVPRGGDTEAFF. Written as DNA, the CDR3 is TGTGCCAGCAGCGTAGTCCCTCGAGGGGGGGACACTGAAGCTTTCTTT.

DNA for the CDR3: TGTGCCAGCAGCTTCGGGCTAGCGGGAGCTATCGGGGAGCTGTTTTTT. Residues: CASSFGLAGAIGELFF. This chain links TRBV5-4 with TRBJ2-2, with TRBD2 identical over 10 bases. The CDR3 covers 16 residues. The germline V gene has CDR1 SGHNT and CDR2 YYREEE (reference sequence). V dropped 2 bases and J dropped 7; count of bases not matched to a gene: 8.

The chain has TRBV5-1 and TRBJ2-7, with D perhaps assigned TRBD1 or TRBD2 (6 bases each). The CDR3 covers 15 residues. Per germline, CDR1 SGHRS and CDR2 YFSETQ. V was cut by 0 bases and J by 6 bases, with 16 bases left in between. The CDR3 DNA follows: TGCGCCAGCAGCTTGGTCGGGGGCGCAAGGGGCGAGCAGTACTTC. This sequence encodes CASSLVGGARGEQYF.

The chain combines TRBV28 with TRBJ2-1; TRBD2 agrees at 11 bases. This CDR3 region has 13 residues. The germline gives CDR1 MDHEN, CDR2 SYDVKM. V trimming: 9 bases; J trimming: 8 bases; junction bases outside the gene matches: 6. CDR3 protein: CASSGRAWDEQFF. The CDR3 nucleotides are TGTGCCAGTAGCGGGAGGGCCTGGGATGAGCAGTTCTTC.

The chain has TRBV25-1 and TRBJ1-1; D is possibly TRBD1 (5 bases). With 6 bases removed from V and 0 bases from J, the gap between germline ends came to 8 bases. CDR1 is MGHDK and CDR2 is SYGVNS in the germline V gene. The CDR3 loop spans 13 amino acids. The CDR3 sequence: CASRGVMNTEAFF. The CDR3 nucleotides are TGTGCCAGCAGGGGGGTCATGAACACTGAAGCTTTCTTT.

The V call is TRBV6-6, the J call TRBJ2-2, with D perhaps matching TRBD2 (6 bases). The V gene lost 10 bases and the J gene lost 6 bases, with 18 bases spanning the gap. The CDR3 is made up of 14 amino acids. Per germline, CDR1 MNHNY and CDR2 SVGAGI (reference sequence). Here the CDR3 DNA reads TGTGCCATAAGGCGGGGCCTAATTTCCGGGGAGCTGTTTTTT. Translated, it gives CAIRRGLISGELFF.

The chain links TRBV5-4 to TRBJ2-1; 10 nucleotides align to TRBD1. CDR3 size: 17 residues. V trimming: 0 bases; J trimming: 7 bases; junction bases outside the gene matches: 10. The germline CDR1 and CDR2 sequences are SGHNT and YYREEE (reference sequence). The CDR3 is CASSLAPGQGLLNEQFF. The CDR3, as DNA: TGTGCCAGCAGCTTGGCCCCGGGACAGGGGTTGTTAAATGAGCAGTTCTTC.

Concerning this clone: This may stem from a read error, because a much larger clone lies one nucleotide away. DNA for the CDR3: TGTGCCTGGAGTGACAGCGCCGTAATGCAGCCCCAGCATTTT. Encoded protein: CAWSDSAVMQPQHF. The J gene is TRBJ1-5, the V gene TRBV30; D ambiguous. V lost 1 base to trimming and J lost 7 bases, with 14 bases between them. Per germline, CDR1 GTSNPN and CDR2 SVGIG (reference sequence). The CDR3 has 14 residues.

The CDR3 here is CASSTSGSTDTQYF. Here the CDR3 DNA reads TGTGCCAGCTCAACGTCCGGGAGCACAGATACGCAGTATTTT. The chain employs TRBV18 and TRBJ2-3, with D unclear. The V gene's germline CDR1 is KGHSH and CDR2 LQKENI. CDR3 length: 14 residues. V dropped 5 bases and J dropped 0 bases, with 9 bases sitting between them.

The chain links TRBV2 to TRBJ1-5; D remains unclear. Germline CDR1 is SNHLY and CDR2 is FYNNEI. This CDR3 is 14 amino acids long. The V end lost 6 bases, the J end lost 0 bases, and 9 bases lay between the germline ends. This CDR3 is CASSAWGSNQPQHF. DNA of the CDR3: TGTGCCAGCAGCGCCTGGGGTAGCAATCAGCCCCAGCATTTT.